This T cell receptor (beta chain) derives from a study of CD8 T cells in ankylosing spondylitis. The study, taken as a whole, reports: Characteristic, it appeared, of ankylosing spondylitis blood was a TCR beta motif of eight highly homologous variants.

Via MiXCR, TCRdb re-called the 5' RACE reads, giving one row per CDR3 protein. The repertoire holds about 800,000 distinct CDR3 sequences, with roughly 10% as singletons. This clonotype has ten or more counts. Its antigen is not identified. Germline V gene data show CDR1 as SQVTM and CDR2 as ANQGSEA. V dropped 5 bases and J dropped 4 bases, with 12 bases sitting between them. This CDR3 comprises 13 residues. The TCR comes from a male donor with ankylosing spondylitis. The sample was blood, either unsorted or a sorted T cell fraction (not recorded which). This chain joins TRBV29-1 and TRBJ2-1; D is perhaps TRBD1 (5 bases). The CDR3 reads CSVFSQGYNEQFF. The CDR3 region has the DNA TGCAGCGTTTTTTCGCAGGGATACAATGAGCAGTTCTTC.